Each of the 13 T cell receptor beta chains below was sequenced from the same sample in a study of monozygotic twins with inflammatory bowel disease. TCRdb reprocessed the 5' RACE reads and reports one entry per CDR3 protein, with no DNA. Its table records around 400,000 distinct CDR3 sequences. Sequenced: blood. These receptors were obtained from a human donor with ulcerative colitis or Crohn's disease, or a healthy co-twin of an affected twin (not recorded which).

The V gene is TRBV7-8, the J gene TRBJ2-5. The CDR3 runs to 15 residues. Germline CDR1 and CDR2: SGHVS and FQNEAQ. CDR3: CASSLGVSVVETQYF.

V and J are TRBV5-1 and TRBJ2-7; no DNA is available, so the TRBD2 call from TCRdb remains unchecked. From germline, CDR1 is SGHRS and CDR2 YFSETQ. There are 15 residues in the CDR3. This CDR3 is CASSLRPGAGDEQYF.

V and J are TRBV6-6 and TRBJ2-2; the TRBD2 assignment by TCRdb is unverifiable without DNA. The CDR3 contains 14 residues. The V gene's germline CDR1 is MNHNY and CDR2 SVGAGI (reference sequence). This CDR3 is CASSSRTSGGELFF.

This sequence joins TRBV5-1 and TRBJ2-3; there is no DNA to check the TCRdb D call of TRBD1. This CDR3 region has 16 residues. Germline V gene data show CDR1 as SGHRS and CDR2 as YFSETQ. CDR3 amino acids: CASSLGGTSPGDTQYF.

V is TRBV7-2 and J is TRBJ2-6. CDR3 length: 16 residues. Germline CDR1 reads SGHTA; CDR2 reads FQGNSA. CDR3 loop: CASSLERFAGANVLTF.

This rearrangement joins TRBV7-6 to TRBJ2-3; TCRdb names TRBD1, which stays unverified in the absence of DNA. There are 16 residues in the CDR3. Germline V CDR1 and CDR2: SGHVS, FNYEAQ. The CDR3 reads CASSLSGTGGLDTQYF. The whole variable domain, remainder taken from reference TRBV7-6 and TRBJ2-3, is GAGVSQSPRYKVTKRGQDVALRCDPISGHVSLYWYRQALGQGPEFLTYFNYEAQQDKSGLPNDRFSAERPEGSISTLTIQRTEQRDSAMYRCASSLSGTGGLDTQYFGPGTRLTVL.

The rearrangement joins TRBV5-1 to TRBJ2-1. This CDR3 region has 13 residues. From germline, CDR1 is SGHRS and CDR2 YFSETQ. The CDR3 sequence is CASSLAYYNEQFF.

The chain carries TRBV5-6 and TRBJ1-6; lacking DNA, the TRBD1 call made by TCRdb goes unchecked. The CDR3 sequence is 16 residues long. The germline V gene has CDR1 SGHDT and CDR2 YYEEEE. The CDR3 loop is CASSSARQGMDSPLHF. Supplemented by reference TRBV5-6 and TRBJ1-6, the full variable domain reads DAGVTQSPTHLIKTRGQQVTLRCSPKSGHDTVSWYQQALGQGPQFIFQYYEEEERQRGNFPDRFSGHQFPNYSSELNVNALLLGDSALYLCASSSARQGMDSPLHFGNGTRLTVT.

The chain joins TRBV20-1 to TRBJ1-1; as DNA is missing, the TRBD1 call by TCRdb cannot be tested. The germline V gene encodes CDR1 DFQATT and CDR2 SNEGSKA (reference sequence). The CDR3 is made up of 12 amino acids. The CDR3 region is CKRGGEVDEAFF.

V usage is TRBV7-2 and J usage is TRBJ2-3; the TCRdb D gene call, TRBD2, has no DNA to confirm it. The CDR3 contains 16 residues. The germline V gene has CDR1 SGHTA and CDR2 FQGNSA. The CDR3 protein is CASSPKGSGRTDTQYF.

Here the CDR3 reads CASSPPSTGINYGYTF. The rearrangement links TRBV3-1 to TRBJ1-2; TCRdb reports TRBD1, a call that lacks DNA to check it against. The V gene's germline CDR1 is LGHDT and CDR2 YNNKEL (reference sequence). The CDR3 has 16 residues.

The CDR3 loop is CSARVGVQETQYF. The genes are TRBV20-1 and TRBJ2-5. The CDR3 is 13 amino acids. Germline V lookup: CDR1 DFQATT, CDR2 SNEGSKA (reference sequence).

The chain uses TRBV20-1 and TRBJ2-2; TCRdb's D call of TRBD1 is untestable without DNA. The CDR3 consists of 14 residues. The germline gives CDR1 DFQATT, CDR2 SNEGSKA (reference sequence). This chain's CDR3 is CSARTGTNTGELFF.